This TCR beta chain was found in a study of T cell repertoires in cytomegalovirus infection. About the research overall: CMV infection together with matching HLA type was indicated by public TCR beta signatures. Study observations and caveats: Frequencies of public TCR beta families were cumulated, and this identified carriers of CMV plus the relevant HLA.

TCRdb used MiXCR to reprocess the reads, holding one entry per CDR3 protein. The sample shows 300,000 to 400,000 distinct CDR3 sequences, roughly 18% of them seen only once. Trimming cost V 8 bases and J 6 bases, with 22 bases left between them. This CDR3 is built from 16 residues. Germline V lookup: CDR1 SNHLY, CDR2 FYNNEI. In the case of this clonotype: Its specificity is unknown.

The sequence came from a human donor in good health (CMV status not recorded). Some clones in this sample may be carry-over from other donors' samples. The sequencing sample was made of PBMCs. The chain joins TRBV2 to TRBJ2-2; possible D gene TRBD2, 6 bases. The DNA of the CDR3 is TGTGCCAGCCGACGGAGGGGATCCCGAGGGGCCGGGGAGCTGTTTTTT. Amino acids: CASRRRGSRGAGELFF.